The next 24 T cell receptor beta chains were all read from a single sample in a study of cytotoxic CD8 clonotypes in ibrutinib-treated CLL. Generated by immunoSEQ multiplex PCR, the TCRdb table keeps only in-frame clones and is missing some. The data contain some 350,000 clones, over 60% of them singletons. The starting material was PBMCs, obtained after 36 months of ibrutinib treatment. Receptors originate from a human donor with chronic lymphocytic leukemia.

The chain is built from TRBV28 and TRBJ2-6, with D possibly TRBD2 on 6 matching bases. The germline V and J ends were trimmed by 3 bases and 4 bases, with 10 bases remaining between them. Germline assignment: CDR1 MDHEN and CDR2 SYDVKM. The CDR3 consists of 15 residues. The CDR3 sequence: CASSFGGPGANVLTF. CDR3 nucleotide sequence: TGTGCCAGCAGTTTCGGGGGACCAGGGGCCAACGTCCTGACTTTC.

V is TRBV4-1 and J is TRBJ1-2, with 9 bases aligning to TRBD1. Trimming at V came to 3 bases and at J to 6 bases, leaving 5 bases not matched to a gene. Germline V gene lookup returns CDR1 MGHRA and CDR2 YSYEKL. There are 14 residues in the CDR3. This CDR3 reads CASSHSDRGNGYTF. The CDR3 DNA sequence: TGCGCCAGCAGCCACTCAGACAGGGGGAATGGCTACACCTTC.

This chain uses TRBV4-1 with TRBJ2-7; 7 bases match TRBD2. This CDR3 is 15 amino acids long. The V gene end was trimmed by 3 bases and the J gene end by 3 bases; junction bases not matched to a gene: 8. Germline CDR1 is MGHRA and CDR2 is YSYEKL. The CDR3 DNA sequence: TGCGCCAGCAGCCACGGCGGGAGCGCCATCTACGAGCAGTACTTC. Translating gives CASSHGGSAIYEQYF.

The J gene is TRBJ2-1, the V gene TRBV5-4; D call uncertain. V lost 0 bases and J lost 7, with 11 bases in between. CDR3 size: 14 residues. The germline CDR1 and CDR2 sequences are SGHNT and YYREEE (reference sequence). CDR3 in DNA: TGTGCCAGCAGCTTGGTGGAGACTTGGAATGAGCAGTTCTTC. This translates into CASSLVETWNEQFF. Full variable domain (outside the CDR3, taken from reference TRBV5-4 and TRBJ2-1): ETGVTQSPTHLIKTRGQQVTLRCSSQSGHNTVSWYQQALGQGPQFIFQYYREEENGRGNFPPRFSGLQFPNYSSELNVNALELDDSALYLCASSLVETWNEQFFGPGTRLTVL.

This clone was observed a single time. The chain links TRBV5-4 to TRBJ2-3; the D is unclear. CDR3 size: 15 residues. The ends were cut back, 5 bases at V and 4 bases at J, with 17 bases in the middle. CDR1 and CDR2 from the germline V gene are SGHNT and YYREEE (reference sequence). The CDR3 nucleotides are TGTGCCAGCAGGGCCGGACGGCTTCTGGCAGATACGCAGTATTTT. Protein sequence: CASRAGRLLADTQYF.

The chain is built from TRBV12-5 and TRBJ1-3; 8 positions match TRBD1. The V and J ends lost 5 bases and 0 bases, in that order; junction bases with no gene match: 15. Germline V lookup: CDR1 LGHNT, CDR2 FRNRAP. The CDR3 consists of 19 residues. DNA of the CDR3: TGTGCTAGTGGTAAAAACAAACAGGGGGGAATTAACTCTGGAAACACCATATATTTT. This encodes CASGKNKQGGINSGNTIYF.

The chain recombines TRBV29-1 with TRBJ1-1; a possible D gene is TRBD1 (6 bases). This CDR3 has 13 amino acids. V gave up 5 bases and J gave up 4 bases, with 14 bases separating them. Per the germline V gene, CDR1 is SQVTM and CDR2 is ANQGSEA. CDR3 coding DNA: TGCAGCGTTAACCCAGGGGTCGGCACTGAAGCTTTCTTT. This codes for CSVNPGVGTEAFF.

J is TRBJ2-7 and V is TRBV10-2; 7 bases agree with TRBD2. V lost 0 bases, J lost 6 bases, and 11 bases stayed unmatched. There are 16 residues in the CDR3. Germline assignment: CDR1 WSHSY and CDR2 SAAADI. CDR3 amino acids: CASSESRGGGPGEQYF. The CDR3 nucleotides are TGCGCCAGCAGTGAGTCGCGCGGGGGAGGGCCTGGCGAGCAGTACTTC.

The rearrangement links TRBV5-1 to TRBJ2-5, with TRBD2 as a possible D gene (6 bases). V lost 4 bases and J lost 1, with 17 bases in between. The germline gives CDR1 SGHRS, CDR2 YFSETQ. The CDR3 is 16 amino acids. CDR3: CASSVLGSGFQETQYF. CDR3 in DNA: TGCGCCAGCAGCGTCTTAGGTAGCGGATTCCAAGAGACCCAGTACTTC.

This rearrangement joins TRBV27 to TRBJ2-7, with unresolved D. CDR3 size: 11 residues. Trimming took 9 bases from V and 5 from J, leaving 11 bases between them. Germline CDR1 reads MNHEY; CDR2 reads SMNVEV (reference sequence). The CDR3 DNA is TGTGCCAGTGGATGGCCCGACGAGCAGTACTTC. Translation gives CASGWPDEQYF.

V gene TRBV19 combines with J gene TRBJ2-3; tentatively, D is TRBD2 (5 bases). The CDR3 has 13 amino acids. V lost 3 bases to trimming and J lost 10 bases, with 14 bases between them. Germline CDR1 LNHDA, CDR2 SQIVND (reference sequence). The CDR3 region has the DNA TGTGCCAGTAGTATTGGAGGTCCCCAGGCGCAGTATTTT. Protein sequence: CASSIGGPQAQYF.

This clone was counted a few times. The chain uses TRBV6-1 and TRBJ1-5; TRBD1 aligns across 8 bases. V lost 7 bases, J lost 5 bases, and 10 bases stayed unmatched. Germline lookup yields CDR1 MNHNS and CDR2 SASEGT. The CDR3 has 15 amino acids. The CDR3 nucleotides are TGTGCCAGCACCTCACTGGGGACAGGTGATCAGCCCCAGCATTTT. This gives the protein CASTSLGTGDQPQHF.

The V call is TRBV27, the J call TRBJ2-7, with D maybe TRBD1 (9 bases). The germline V and J ends were trimmed by 4 bases and 5 bases, with 24 bases remaining between them. From germline, CDR1 is MNHEY and CDR2 SMNVEV (reference sequence). The CDR3 extends over 17 amino acids. This CDR3 reads CASSSGTGISGNHEQYF. CDR3 sequence (DNA): TGTGCCAGCAGTTCGGGGACAGGGATTAGCGGGAACCACGAGCAGTACTTC.

V is TRBV29-1 and J is TRBJ2-5; TRBD1 agrees at 9 bases. The CDR3 runs to 13 residues. The germline V gene encodes CDR1 SQVTM and CDR2 ANQGSEA. V lost 7 bases to trimming and J lost 12 bases; unmatched junction nucleotides: 15. CDR3 sequence: CSAKTGTGSIEYF. The CDR3 DNA reads TGCAGCGCTAAAACCGGGACAGGGAGTATAGAGTACTTC.

The CDR3, as DNA: TGTGCCACCAGCAGAGAAATAACAGGGAATCAGCCCCAGCATTTT. This sequence encodes CATSREITGNQPQHF. The rearrangement links TRBV15 to TRBJ1-5; possibly TRBD1 for D (6 bases). CDR3 length: 15 residues. Trimming removed 0 bases from V and 4 bases from J, with 10 bases in between. Looked up from germline, CDR1 is LNHNV and CDR2 is YYDKDF (reference sequence).

This clone showed up just a few times. The rearrangement joins TRBV5-6 to TRBJ1-4, with D unresolved. The germline V gene has CDR1 SGHDT and CDR2 YYEEEE. Trimming stripped 5 bases from V and 0 bases from J, with 11 bases between. This CDR3 comprises 15 residues. The CDR3 here is CASSRSGTTNEKLFF. CDR3 in DNA: TGTGCCAGCAGTCGGAGCGGGACAACTAATGAAAAACTGTTTTTT.

The rearrangement links TRBV5-1 to TRBJ1-3; D might be TRBD1 (6 bases). The germline V and J ends were trimmed by 4 bases and 8 bases, with 16 bases remaining between them. Germline V gives CDR1 SGHRS, CDR2 YFSETQ. The CDR3 is 14 amino acids. The CDR3 DNA reads TGCGCCAGCAGCCCGGAAGGACAGAGGGACACCATATATTTT. Protein sequence: CASSPEGQRDTIYF.

This sequence joins TRBV27 and TRBJ2-7; possible D gene TRBD2, 6 bases. This CDR3 has 17 amino acids. V was pared by 3 bases and J by 2 bases, with 20 bases between. Germline V gene data show CDR1 as MNHEY and CDR2 as SMNVEV (reference sequence). CDR3 loop: CASSLVGGFIPAYEQYF. CDR3 sequence (DNA): TGTGCCAGCAGTTTGGTGGGAGGCTTCATACCAGCCTACGAGCAGTACTTC.

The V gene is TRBV4-1, the J gene TRBJ1-2, with TRBD1 matching 11 bases. Germline values: CDR1 MGHRA, CDR2 YSYEKL. The length of the CDR3 is 16 residues. V was clipped by 2 bases and J by 8 bases; unmatched bases: 10. The CDR3 reads CASSQKGTGGYGGYTF. In DNA form, the CDR3 reads TGCGCCAGCAGCCAAAAAGGGACAGGGGGTTACGGAGGCTACACCTTC.

Only a few counts were recorded for this clone. V and J are TRBV6-1 and TRBJ2-7; D gene ambiguous. Germline-derived CDR1 and CDR2 are MNHNS and SASEGT. V was shortened by 4 bases and J by 2 bases, with 12 bases between the two germline ends. The CDR3 covers 14 residues. CDR3 in DNA: TGTGCCAGCAGTGTGGCAGCATTAACCTACGAGCAGTACTTC. It translates to CASSVAALTYEQYF.

This sequence joins TRBV29-1 and TRBJ2-3; D may be TRBD2 (6 bases). V dropped 4 bases and J dropped 5 bases, with 13 bases sitting between them. CDR1 is SQVTM and CDR2 is ANQGSEA in the germline V gene. CDR3 length: 13 amino acids. Written as DNA, the CDR3 is TGCAGCGTTGTAACGGGGGATGGAGATACGCAGTATTTT. This encodes CSVVTGDGDTQYF.

The rearrangement joins TRBV5-1 to TRBJ2-1; D gene unclear. Trimming shortened V by 0 bases and J by 5 bases, and 6 bases separated the two germline ends. This CDR3 region has 13 residues. In germline, CDR1 is SGHRS, CDR2 YFSETQ. CDR3 amino acids: CASSLVFDNEQFF. CDR3 coding DNA: TGCGCCAGCAGCTTGGTGTTCGACAATGAGCAGTTCTTC. The full variable domain, its missing parts supplied by reference TRBV5-1 and TRBJ2-1, is KAGVTQTPRYLIKTRGQQVTLSCSPISGHRSVSWYQQTPGQGLQFLFEYFSETQRNKGNFPGRFSGRQFSNSRSEMNVSTLELGDSALYLCASSLVFDNEQFFGPGTRLTVL.

This rearrangement joins TRBV5-1 to TRBJ2-5; TRBD2 is a possible D gene (7 bases). Germline V lookup: CDR1 SGHRS, CDR2 YFSETQ. The CDR3 is 16 residues long. V was shortened by 4 bases and J by 5 bases, with 21 bases between the two germline ends. CDR3 DNA sequence: TGCGCCAGCAGCGCCCGTATTGGGGGGGCCGGGGAGACCCAGTACTTC. Protein sequence: CASSARIGGAGETQYF. The full variable domain, its missing parts supplied by reference TRBV5-1 and TRBJ2-5, is KAGVTQTPRYLIKTRGQQVTLSCSPISGHRSVSWYQQTPGQGLQFLFEYFSETQRNKGNFPGRFSGRQFSNSRSEMNVSTLELGDSALYLCASSARIGGAGETQYFGPGTRLLVL.

As for this clone: Other DNA variants within this sample encode the same CDR3. The chain links TRBV27 to TRBJ2-1; D call uncertain. This CDR3 is 11 amino acids long. V dropped 3 bases and J dropped 9 bases, with 6 bases sitting between them. Germline V gene data show CDR1 as MNHEY and CDR2 as SMNVEV (reference sequence). The CDR3 bases are TGTGCCAGCAGTTTCGGTTCTGAGCAGTTCTTC. This sequence encodes CASSFGSEQFF.